This T cell receptor beta chain is drawn from a study of T-cell reconstitution after alpha-beta-depleted transplantation in children. Findings and limits, study-wide: Reportedly, alpha-beta T cells present about two months post-transplant originated from several hundred expanded clones of graft origin.

During its preparation, the TCRbeta library received unique molecular identifiers. TCRdb reprocessed the PCR reads via MiXCR and lists one record per CDR3 protein. Here the sample spans fewer than 700,000 distinct CDR3 sequences, 20% to 25% being singletons. This CDR3 spans 18 amino acids. Germline V gene sequence: CDR1 LGHDT, CDR2 YNNKEL (reference sequence). The V and J ends lost 0 bases and 2 bases, in that order; junction bases with no gene match: 8. This clonotype was counted ten times or more. Its antigen is unidentified. This specimen was PBMCs, mostly from graft donor cells, taken 360 days after TCRalphabeta/CD19-depleted stem cell transplant. The TCR originated in a boy younger than two who had a stem cell transplant for acute myeloid leukemia, so the T cells may come from the graft donor. The genes are TRBV3-1 and TRBJ2-1; 9 bases are shared with TRBD2. The CDR3 is CASSQDLGAGGAYNEQFF. The CDR3 region has the DNA TGTGCCAGCAGCCAAGATCTCGGGGCGGGGGGGGCCTACAATGAGCAGTTCTTC.